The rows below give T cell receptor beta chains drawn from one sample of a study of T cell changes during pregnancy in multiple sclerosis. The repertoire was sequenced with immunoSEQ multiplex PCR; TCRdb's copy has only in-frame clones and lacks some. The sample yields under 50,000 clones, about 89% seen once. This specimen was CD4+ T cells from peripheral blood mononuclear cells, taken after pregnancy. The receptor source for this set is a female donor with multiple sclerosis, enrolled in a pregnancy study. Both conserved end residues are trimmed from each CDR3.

ASSLVSVNTEAF | TRBJ1-1 | TRBV7-2
ASSLLLAGGPGELF | TRBJ2-2 | TRBV5-6
ASNEGRMTGELF | TRBJ2-2 | TRBV2
ASTTPGQGHYEQY | TRBJ2-7 | TRBV28
AWSAWGPEAF | TRBJ1-1 | TRBV30
ASSPPSGSRNEQF | TRBJ2-1 | TRBV18
ASSTNRNRITNEKLF | TRBJ1-4 | TRBV19
ASGLVRGANVLT | TRBJ2-6 | TRBV12-5
AWSVRGSLINEQF | TRBJ2-1 | TRBV30
ASSLPPAGGSYEQY | TRBJ2-7 | TRBV5-1
ASSLNTYEQY | TRBJ2-7 | TRBV5-1
ASSGLAGGIYEQY | TRBJ2-7 | TRBV2
ASSRGGHDTEAF | TRBJ1-1 | TRBV6-5
ASSEAGGQGAFNQPQH | TRBJ1-5 | TRBV2
ASSLAGLARTYEQY | TRBJ2-7 | TRBV7-2
ASSPTSGSYEQY | TRBJ2-7 | TRBV5-1
ASSLTSGSYEQY | TRBJ2-7 | TRBV7-6
ASTKWPAQETQY | TRBJ2-5 | TRBV2
ASSPDRGFAF | TRBJ1-1 | TRBV7-3
ASSGDSETQY | TRBJ2-5 | TRBV2
ASSTAGNYNEQF | TRBJ2-1 | TRBV9
ASSTGGGGEKLF | TRBJ1-4 | TRBV19
ASSSWTGGMVPKNIQY | TRBJ2-4 | TRBV28
ASAGMNTEAF | TRBJ1-1 | TRBV9
ASSTKTNTFMNTEAF | TRBJ1-1 | TRBV19
ASSRTQGGSYEQY | - | TRBV4-1
ASTVTGAGNTIY | TRBJ1-3 | TRBV19
ASSFTTVSKQY | TRBJ2-7 | TRBV28
ASSVDSNQPQH | TRBJ1-5 | TRBV6-1
ASSLEGTETYEQY | TRBJ2-7 | TRBV7-8
ASSFRSGGSYEQY | TRBJ2-7 | TRBV7-8
ASSPETWNGYT | TRBJ1-2 | TRBV18
ASSSQGLGKNIQY | TRBJ2-4 | TRBV19
ASSEALTYSNQPQH | TRBJ1-5 | TRBV6-1
AWSLQGDQPQH | TRBJ1-5 | TRBV30
ASSEARGHTGELF | TRBJ2-2 | TRBV25-1
ASRKGTGRLYMWETQY | TRBJ2-5 | TRBV28
ASSVDIFRGNEQF | TRBJ2-1 | TRBV9
ASSSLGGITYNEQF | TRBJ2-1 | TRBV11-1
ASRNLAGAGYEQY | TRBJ2-7 | TRBV28
ASSDSPGGTETQY | TRBJ2-5 | TRBV2
ASRTGGLAGGNEQF | TRBJ2-1 | TRBV6-7
ASSQNTGTAYEQY | TRBJ2-7 | TRBV5-1
ASTLRGRGEETQY | TRBJ2-5 | TRBV7-2
ASSLNTGAETQY | TRBJ2-5 | TRBV7-3
ASSIVPAGGPNTQY | TRBJ2-3 | TRBV19
ASTEQGRQPQH | TRBJ1-5 | TRBV2
ASSREDRVEQY | TRBJ2-7 | TRBV21-1
SARERYEQY | TRBJ2-7 | TRBV20-1
ASSRAGAGEAF | TRBJ1-1 | TRBV5-1
ASRMGGGTDTQY | TRBJ2-3 | TRBV2
ASSLNNGNTIY | TRBJ1-3 | TRBV7-2
ASSLNRLAGGTGELF | TRBJ2-2 | TRBV5-1
ASSDTGFTDTQY | TRBJ2-3 | TRBV10-1
ASSVSNYGYT | TRBJ1-2 | TRBV10-2
ASSFRGRGANVLT | TRBJ2-6 | TRBV7-3
ASSVASGSRDTQY | TRBJ2-3 | TRBV9
AWSWLERYGVDTQY | TRBJ2-3 | TRBV30
AWTSGTGASPLH | TRBJ1-6 | TRBV30